Presented here are 3 T cell receptor beta chains from one specimen sequenced in a study of CD8+ T cells in alopecia areata. Extraction and reverse transcription of RNA yielded cDNA as the sequencing template. Generated by immunoSEQ multiplex PCR, the TCRdb table keeps only in-frame clones and is missing some. The data show 9,500 to 15,000 clones, roughly 65% seen once. Both peripheral blood and punch biopsies of lesional scalp skin were obtained from patients who had alopecia areata. What was sequenced was skin. All receptors derive from a human donor with alopecia areata.

A few counts support this clone. The J gene is TRBJ2-1, the V gene TRBV4-3; TRBD2 matches at 7 bases. V trimming: 2 bases; J trimming: 3 bases; junction bases outside the gene matches: 4. Germline values: CDR1 LGHNA, CDR2 YSLEER. The CDR3 spans 15 residues. The CDR3 protein is CASSQPSGGYNEQFF. The CDR3 nucleotides read TGCGCCAGCAGCCAACCTAGCGGCGGCTACAATGAGCAGTTCTTC.

This clone was counted a few times. V gene TRBV7-2 combines with J gene TRBJ2-1, with D perhaps matching TRBD1 (5 bases). Germline V gene lookup returns CDR1 SGHTA and CDR2 FQGNSA. V was shortened by 5 bases and J by 7 bases, with 15 bases between the two germline ends. There are 14 residues in the CDR3. The CDR3 sequence is CASSPFSGSNEQFF. The CDR3 DNA is TGTGCCAGCAGCCCTTTCTCAGGGTCGAATGAGCAGTTCTTC.

The rearrangement uses TRBV12-5 and TRBJ2-7; D is ambiguous. The CDR3 covers 11 residues. Germline loops: CDR1 LGHNT, CDR2 FRNRAP. V lost 5 bases and J 4 bases, leaving 6 bases between the germline ends. CDR3 sequence reads: CASGIDYEQYF. CDR3 nucleotides: TGTGCTAGTGGTATAGATTACGAGCAGTACTTC.